The 14 T cell receptor beta chains in this list originate from one sample, sequenced in a study of cytomegalovirus exposure and HLA in healthy donors. This PCR relied on a set of 60 Vbeta primers and 13 Jbeta primers. The data were produced by immunoSEQ multiplex PCR, yet TCRdb's version contains in-frame clones alone and is incomplete. Of 110,000 or so clones listed, about 79% are singletons. Sequences were obtained from PBMCs. These receptors originate from a woman aged 18-35 years in good health and CMV-seronegative.

This clone was counted a single time. The chain couples TRBV10-3 to TRBJ2-1, with 11 bases lining up with TRBD2. The CDR3 contains 14 residues. Germline lookup yields CDR1 ENHRY and CDR2 SYGVKD. V lost 8 bases to trimming and J lost 3 bases; unmatched junction nucleotides: 3. The CDR3 DNA sequence: TGTGCCATCTCCCTAGCGGGAGGCTACAATGAGCAGTTCTTC. As protein: CAISLAGGYNEQFF.

This rearrangement joins TRBV19 to TRBJ1-6; D possibly corresponds to TRBD1 (5 bases). This CDR3 region has 18 residues. Germline lookup yields CDR1 LNHDA and CDR2 SQIVND (reference sequence). The V and J ends lost 3 bases and 8 bases respectively, with 23 bases between them. The DNA for the CDR3 is TGTGCCAGTAGTATCTCCCTCCCATCATCGACAGTTTATTCACCCCTCCACTTT. Translation: CASSISLPSSTVYSPLHF. Supplemented by reference TRBV19 and TRBJ1-6, the full variable domain reads DGGITQSPKYLFRKEGQNVTLSCEQNLNHDAMYWYRQDPGQGLRLIYYSQIVNDFQKGDIAEGYSVSREKKESFPLTVTSAQKNPTAFYLCASSISLPSSTVYSPLHFGNGTRLTVT.

This chain connects TRBV6-5 to TRBJ2-5; TRBD2 aligns across 13 bases. The CDR3 contains 15 residues. Looked up from germline, CDR1 is MNHEY and CDR2 is SVGAGI. J was trimmed by 4 bases and V by 6 bases; bases with no gene match: 5. The DNA of the CDR3 is TGTGCCAGCAGGTTGACTAGCGGGGGGTTAGAGACCCAGTACTTC. Amino acids: CASRLTSGGLETQYF.

The chain is built from TRBV5-1 and TRBJ1-3; TRBD1 might be the D (6 bases). This CDR3 is built from 17 residues. The germline V gene has CDR1 SGHRS and CDR2 YFSETQ. Trimming removed 0 bases at V and 1 base at J, with 14 bases between. The CDR3 DNA is TGCGCCAGCAGCTTGGCTACAGGGTTCAGTTCTGGAAACACCATATATTTT. Translated, it gives CASSLATGFSSGNTIYF.

V is TRBV4-3 and J is TRBJ1-1; 9 nucleotides agree with TRBD1. The CDR3 length is 17 residues. Trimming cost V 2 bases and J 11 bases; bases outside gene matches: 18. The V gene's germline CDR1 is LGHNA and CDR2 YSLEER. The CDR3 nucleotides read TGCGCCAGCAGCCAAACCCGAACAGACCGACAGGGGGGACACGCTTTCTTT. Protein: CASSQTRTDRQGGHAFF.

The chain is built from TRBV19 and TRBJ1-3; 8 nucleotides match TRBD1. V lost 6 bases to trimming and J lost 0 bases; unmatched junction nucleotides: 4. Germline V lookup: CDR1 LNHDA, CDR2 SQIVND (reference sequence). The CDR3 runs 15 residues. CDR3 DNA sequence: TGTGCCAGTAGCCAGGGGGCCAGCTCTGGAAACACCATATATTTT. This codes for CASSQGASSGNTIYF.

The J gene is TRBJ1-5, the V gene TRBV10-3, with D possibly matching TRBD1 (5 bases). CDR1 and CDR2 (germline): ENHRY, SYGVKD. Trimming cost V 10 bases and J 0 bases, with 16 bases left between them. The CDR3 loop spans 15 amino acids. The CDR3 nucleotides read TGTGCCACCGACGAACAGGCAACTAGCAATCAGCCCCAGCATTTT. It yields the protein CATDEQATSNQPQHF.

The V gene is TRBV4-1, the J gene TRBJ1-1, with TRBD1 as a possible D gene (5 bases). V was shortened by 3 bases and J by 7 bases, with 15 bases between the two germline ends. Germline V gives CDR1 MGHRA, CDR2 YSYEKL. The CDR3 is made up of 14 amino acids. The CDR3 nucleotides are TGCGCCAGCAGCCAGTCTATAAGGGGTAATGAAGCTTTCTTT. Translated, it gives CASSQSIRGNEAFF.

The chain combines TRBV27 with TRBJ1-5, with D tentatively TRBD1 (5 bases). The CDR3 runs to 15 residues. Germline lookup yields CDR1 MNHEY and CDR2 SMNVEV (reference sequence). V shed 5 bases and J shed 2 bases, with 13 bases lying between them. The CDR3 nucleotides are TGTGCCAGCAGTCCCATTATAGGGGGCAATCAGCCCCAGCATTTT. Translation: CASSPIIGGNQPQHF.

The rearrangement joins TRBV10-1 to TRBJ2-3; D possibly corresponds to TRBD1 (5 bases). The CDR3 has 15 residues. In germline, CDR1 is WNHNN, CDR2 SYGVQD (reference sequence). The germline V and J ends were trimmed by 0 bases and 7 bases, with 14 bases remaining between them. The CDR3 sequence: CASSESAGWTNTQYF. As DNA, the CDR3 is TGCGCCAGCAGTGAGTCCGCAGGGTGGACGAATACGCAGTATTTT.

Only a few counts were recorded for this clone. This chain links TRBV4-3 with TRBJ2-2; 12 nucleotides align to TRBD1. This CDR3 is 15 amino acids long. Germline V gene sequence: CDR1 LGHNA, CDR2 YSLEER. V shed 4 bases and J 6 bases; nucleotides not matched to a gene: 3. The CDR3 is CASSLRDRGPGELFF. The CDR3 DNA sequence: TGCGCCAGCAGCCTCCGGGACAGGGGGCCCGGGGAGCTGTTTTTT.

V and J are TRBV7-9 and TRBJ2-5, with D possibly being TRBD1 (6 bases). The CDR3 runs to 16 residues. CDR1 is SEHNR, CDR2 FQNEAQ, per germline (reference sequence). Between the trimmed V and J ends, which lost 1 base and 2 bases, there was a span of 14 bases. CDR3 sequence reads: CASSLDHTGSQETQYF. CDR3 nucleotides: TGTGCCAGCAGCTTAGACCACACAGGGTCTCAAGAGACCCAGTACTTC.

This chain uses TRBV4-2 with TRBJ1-5; D ambiguous. The CDR3 contains 13 residues. CDR1 and CDR2 from the germline V gene are LGHNA and YNFKEQ. V was pared by 2 bases and J by 7 bases, with 9 bases between. As DNA, the CDR3 is TGTGCCAGCAGCCAAAGGGAGGGACAGCCCCAGCATTTT. Residues: CASSQREGQPQHF.

The V and J genes are TRBV7-9 and TRBJ1-5; maybe TRBD1 (5 bases). V lost 2 bases, J lost 6 bases, and 14 bases lay in between. The CDR3 spans 15 residues. Germline-derived CDR1 and CDR2 are SEHNR and FQNEAQ (reference sequence). The CDR3 sequence: CASSLSGGLTQPQHF. The CDR3 bases are TGTGCCAGCAGCTTAAGTGGGGGGTTAACTCAGCCCCAGCATTTT.